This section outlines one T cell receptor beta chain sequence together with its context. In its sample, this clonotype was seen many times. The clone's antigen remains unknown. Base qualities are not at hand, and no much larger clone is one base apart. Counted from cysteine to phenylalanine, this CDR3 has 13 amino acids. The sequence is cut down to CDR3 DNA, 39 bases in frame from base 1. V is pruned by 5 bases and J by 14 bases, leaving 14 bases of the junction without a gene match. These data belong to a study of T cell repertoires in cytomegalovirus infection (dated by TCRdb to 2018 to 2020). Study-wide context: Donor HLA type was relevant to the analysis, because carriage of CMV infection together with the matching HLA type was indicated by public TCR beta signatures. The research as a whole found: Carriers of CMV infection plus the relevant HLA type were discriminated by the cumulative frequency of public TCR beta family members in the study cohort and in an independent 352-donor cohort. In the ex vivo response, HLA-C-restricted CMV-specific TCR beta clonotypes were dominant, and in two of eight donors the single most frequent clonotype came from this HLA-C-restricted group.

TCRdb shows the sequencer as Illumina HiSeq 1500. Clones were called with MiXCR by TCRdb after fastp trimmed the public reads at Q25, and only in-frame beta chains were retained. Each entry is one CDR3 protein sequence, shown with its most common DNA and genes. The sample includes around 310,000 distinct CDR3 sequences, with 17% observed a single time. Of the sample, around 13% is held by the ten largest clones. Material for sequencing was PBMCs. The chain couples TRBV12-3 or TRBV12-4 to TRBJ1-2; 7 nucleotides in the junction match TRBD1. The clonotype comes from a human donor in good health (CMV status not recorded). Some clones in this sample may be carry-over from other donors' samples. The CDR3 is CASSLQGYSSGTF. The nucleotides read TGTGCCAGCAGTCTACAGGGGTACTCGTCTGGAACCTTC.